These 11 T cell receptor beta chains were all obtained from the same sample, sequenced in a study of T cell responses to AZD1222 COVID-19 vaccine. Using immunoSEQ multiplex PCR, the repertoire was profiled, and TCRdb retains in-frame clones only, with some absent. The data hold approximately 150,000 clones, with roughly 92% observed a single time. The sample was peripheral blood, taken on day 0 of AZD1222 vaccination. The receptors were gathered from an adult in good health.

The gene calls are TRBV7-9 and TRBJ1-5; D unresolved. The CDR3 extends over 13 amino acids. The V end lost 1 base, the J end lost 10 bases, and 11 bases lay between the germline ends. CDR1 is SEHNR and CDR2 is FQNEAQ in the germline V gene (reference sequence). For the CDR3, the DNA is TGTGCCAGCAGCTTAGAATCCGGCTTCCCCCAGCATTTT. It encodes CASSLESGFPQHF.

V gene TRBV5-6 combines with J gene TRBJ2-1; TRBD2 is a possible D gene (6 bases). CDR1 and CDR2 (germline): SGHDT, YYEEEE. The V gene lost 2 bases and the J gene lost 6 bases, with 12 bases spanning the gap. The CDR3 consists of 14 residues. The CDR3 spells CASSFPGGANEQFF. The CDR3 DNA is TGTGCCAGCAGCTTTCCGGGCGGGGCCAATGAGCAGTTCTTC.

The chain combines TRBV29-1 with TRBJ1-5; 10 nucleotides match TRBD1. The germline V gene encodes CDR1 SQVTM and CDR2 ANQGSEA. Losses at the gene ends were 5 bases for V and 4 bases for J; bases not matched to a gene: 5. The CDR3 contains 14 residues. Written as DNA, the CDR3 is TGCAGCGTTTCGGACAGGGGGTCTAATCAGCCCCAGCATTTT. This codes for CSVSDRGSNQPQHF.

The V and J genes are TRBV2 and TRBJ1-2; D is perhaps TRBD1 (6 bases). V was cut by 4 bases and J by 0 bases, with 12 bases left in between. Germline V gene sequence: CDR1 SNHLY, CDR2 FYNNEI. CDR3 length: 15 amino acids. The CDR3 reads CASSGGATPNYGYTF. The CDR3 DNA is TGTGCCAGCAGTGGGGGGGCCACCCCTAACTATGGCTACACCTTC.

The chain is built from TRBV5-1 and TRBJ1-6, with TRBD1 as a possible D gene (6 bases). CDR1 and CDR2 from the germline V gene are SGHRS and YFSETQ. The CDR3 totals 16 residues. Deletions cut 4 bases from V and 7 bases from J, with 18 bases between. The CDR3 nucleotides are TGCGCCAGCAGCCAGGGTCGAACAGGGAGGAATTCACCCCTCCACTTT. This sequence encodes CASSQGRTGRNSPLHF.

This chain links TRBV18 with TRBJ1-2; TRBD1 agrees at 10 bases. The V gene end was trimmed by 4 bases and the J gene end by 6 bases; junction bases not matched to a gene: 5. CDR3 length equals 14 residues. Germline V gene data show CDR1 as KGHSH and CDR2 as LQKENI. CDR3 loop: CASSLDRGYDGYTF. CDR3 nucleotides: TGTGCCAGCTCACTGGACAGGGGGTATGATGGCTACACCTTC.

The CDR3 region has the DNA TGTGCCAGTAGTTTGGGCGTCCCAGATACGCAGTATTTT. Its protein is CASSLGVPDTQYF. The V gene is TRBV19, the J gene TRBJ2-3; D gene uncertain. Trimming stripped 5 bases from V and 4 bases from J, with 10 bases between. Germline CDR1 reads LNHDA; CDR2 reads SQIVND (reference sequence). This CDR3 region has 13 residues.

This chain joins TRBV12-3 or TRBV12-4 and TRBJ1-3; D is uncertain. Trimming shortened V by 10 bases and J by 1 base, and 8 bases separated the two germline ends. The length of the CDR3 is 12 residues. The CDR3 DNA reads as TGTGCCACCAAAGGGTCTGGAAACACCATATATTTT. Translated: CATKGSGNTIYF.

V gene TRBV2 combines with J gene TRBJ2-1; TRBD1 is a possible D gene (5 bases). Trimming took 7 bases from V and 7 from J, leaving 20 bases between them. The CDR3 totals 15 residues. Germline lookup yields CDR1 SNHLY and CDR2 FYNNEI. In nucleotides, the CDR3 is TGTGCCAGCACGGGCCGCCTAACAGGTGCGAATGAGCAGTTCTTC. Translation: CASTGRLTGANEQFF.

The V and J genes are TRBV19 and TRBJ1-5; unclear D gene. CDR1 is LNHDA, CDR2 SQIVND, per germline (reference sequence). V shed 1 base and J shed 0 bases, with 10 bases lying between them. This CDR3 has 16 amino acids. CDR3: CASSIGIFYSNQPQHF. DNA for the CDR3: TGTGCCAGTAGTATAGGGATTTTCTATAGCAATCAGCCCCAGCATTTT.

This clone was counted a few times. The chain couples TRBV15 to TRBJ2-5; 7 bases are a match to TRBD1. The ends lost 8 bases at V and 3 bases at J; junction bases unmatched: 0. Germline V lookup: CDR1 LNHNV, CDR2 YYDKDF (reference sequence). The CDR3 loop spans 11 amino acids. The CDR3 nucleotides are TGTGCCACCGGGACAGAAGAGACCCAGTACTTC. Protein: CATGTEETQYF.